This note documents a single T cell receptor beta chain sequence. Its target is not known. Germline V CDR1 and CDR2: SEHNR, FQNEAQ (reference sequence). This CDR3 is built from 14 residues. Trimming at V came to 5 bases and at J to 6 bases, leaving 7 bases not matched to a gene. TCRdb's table, derived via immunoSEQ multiplex PCR, lists solely in-frame clones and lacks some. The sample holds 250,000 to 300,000 clones, about 87% seen once. This sample was included in a study of Ad26.COV2.S vaccination and SARS-CoV-2 variants. Study-level results: Marked by substantial breadth, spike-specific CD8+ and CD4+ T cell responses were reportedly seen after vaccination.

Treatment here: some 19 received Ad26.COV2.S at low or high dose, single or two shots; five or six received placebo; per-sample allocation not given. The samples were gathered on day 63 after the first injection of vaccine or placebo. Donation came from an adult in Boston who was aged 18-55 years. Material: peripheral blood, obtained in a trial of Ad26.COV2.S vaccine versus placebo. The sequence was obtained from a person aged 18 to 65 who received the Ad26.COV2.S COVID-19 vaccine or a placebo. The chain is built from TRBV7-9 and TRBJ1-5; 7 bases fit TRBD1. In DNA form, the CDR3 reads TGTGCCAGCAGCCCCCAGGGGGTGACTCAGCCCCAGCATTTT. Protein sequence: CASSPQGVTQPQHF.